The 30 T cell receptor beta chains presented below share a single source sample, sequenced in a study of T cell repertoires in ileal Crohn's disease. Sequencing was performed with immunoSEQ multiplex PCR; in TCRdb, only in-frame clones are kept and a portion is missing. Of over 25,000 clones in the sample, about 82% were seen once. The specimen sequenced was ileal tissue. These receptors were taken from an adult with Crohn's disease.

The chain carries TRBV10-3 and TRBJ1-5; TRBD1 matches at 7 bases. This CDR3 is 13 amino acids long. V was pared by 7 bases and J by 7 bases, with 7 bases of the junction left unmatched. CDR1 ENHRY and CDR2 SYGVKD come from the germline V gene. The CDR3 protein is CAITDRDDQPQHF. Written as DNA, the CDR3 is TGTGCCATCACCGACAGGGATGACCAGCCCCAGCATTTT.

The V gene is TRBV9, the J gene TRBJ2-5, with D unclear. V was cut by 0 bases and J by 4 bases, with 7 bases left in between. CDR3 size: 13 residues. Germline V gene lookup returns CDR1 SGDLS and CDR2 YYNGEE. In nucleotides, the CDR3 is TGTGCCAGCAGCGTAGGACTTGGAGAGACCCAGTACTTC. This sequence encodes CASSVGLGETQYF.

This chain links TRBV25-1 with TRBJ1-2; D is ambiguous. The germline V gene has CDR1 MGHDK and CDR2 SYGVNS. The CDR3 extends over 12 amino acids. V dropped 4 bases and J dropped 6 bases, with 9 bases sitting between them. In nucleotides, the CDR3 is TGTGCCAGCAGTGTCCCCGGGGATGGCTACACCTTC. It encodes CASSVPGDGYTF.

This clone appeared once. The chain employs TRBV2 and TRBJ2-3; tentative D call: TRBD2 (5 bases). The V gene's germline CDR1 is SNHLY and CDR2 FYNNEI. The CDR3 runs 12 residues. V was pared by 8 bases and J by 8 bases, with 14 bases between. CDR3 sequence: CASGTGLGTQYF. The CDR3 nucleotides are TGTGCCAGCGGCACGGGGTTGGGTACGCAGTATTTT. The whole variable domain, remainder taken from reference TRBV2 and TRBJ2-3, is EPEVTQTPSHQVTQMGQEVILRCVPISNHLYFYWYRQILGQKVEFLVSFYNNEISEKSEIFDDQFSVERPDGSNFTLKIRSTKLEDSAMYFCASGTGLGTQYFGPGTRLTVL.

This chain links TRBV6-5 with TRBJ1-2; D may be TRBD1 (5 bases). V lost 0 bases to trimming and J lost 6 bases, with 14 bases between them. The CDR3 covers 15 residues. Germline lookup yields CDR1 MNHEY and CDR2 SVGAGI. CDR3 loop: CASSYSGAQVNGYTF. In DNA, the CDR3 is TGTGCCAGCAGTTACTCAGGGGCGCAGGTGAATGGCTACACCTTC.

The genes are TRBV29-1 and TRBJ2-2, with D possibly TRBD1 on 6 matching bases. The V end lost 7 bases, the J end lost 5 bases, and 17 bases lay between the germline ends. The CDR3 runs 14 residues. Looked up from germline, CDR1 is SQVTM and CDR2 is ANQGSEA. The CDR3 is CSAEDSKGTGELFF. For the CDR3, the DNA is TGCAGCGCCGAGGACAGCAAGGGTACCGGGGAGCTGTTTTTT.

This sequence joins TRBV6-1 and TRBJ1-5; no clear D. The CDR3 extends over 14 amino acids. Germline V gene lookup returns CDR1 MNHNS and CDR2 SASEGT. Trimming removed 1 base at V and 7 bases at J, with 11 bases between. The CDR3 DNA is TGTGCCAGCAGTGAAGGGGAGGGAGGGCAGCCCCAGCATTTT. It yields the protein CASSEGEGGQPQHF.

This clone was observed a few times. The genes are TRBV7-8 and TRBJ1-2, with 8 bases aligning to TRBD1. J was trimmed by 6 bases and V by 1 base; bases with no gene match: 7. The CDR3 sequence is 15 residues long. The V gene's germline CDR1 is SGHVS and CDR2 FQNEAQ. CDR3 protein: CASSLGMDRVNGYTF. The DNA of the CDR3 is TGTGCCAGCAGCTTAGGGATGGACAGGGTTAATGGCTACACCTTC.

The chain is built from TRBV6-5 and TRBJ1-1; tentatively, D is TRBD1 (6 bases). V was shortened by 0 bases and J by 2 bases, with 13 bases between the two germline ends. The CDR3 covers 16 residues. Germline assignment: CDR1 MNHEY and CDR2 SVGAGI. In DNA, the CDR3 is TGTGCCAGCAGTTACTCCTGGGGGCGGCCTAACACTGAAGCTTTCTTT. Its translation is CASSYSWGRPNTEAFF.

The chain recombines TRBV19 with TRBJ1-1; 8 bases are a match to TRBD1. V dropped 5 bases and J dropped 7; count of bases not matched to a gene: 9. Germline-derived CDR1 and CDR2 are LNHDA and SQIVND (reference sequence). This CDR3 has 14 residues. Written as DNA, the CDR3 is TGTGCCAGTAGTCACAGGGGGGTCGACGGTGAAGCTTTCTTT. Translating gives CASSHRGVDGEAFF.

The chain recombines TRBV5-6 with TRBJ2-2, with a possible D match to TRBD2 (5 bases). This CDR3 region has 17 residues. Germline lookup yields CDR1 SGHDT and CDR2 YYEEEE. V shed 0 bases and J shed 7 bases, with 19 bases lying between them. The chain's CDR3 is CASSLGFRGALGGELFF. The CDR3 coding sequence is TGTGCCAGCAGCTTGGGATTTCGGGGAGCTTTGGGCGGGGAGCTGTTTTTT. The full variable domain, rest sourced from reference TRBV5-6 and TRBJ2-2, is DAGVTQSPTHLIKTRGQQVTLRCSPKSGHDTVSWYQQALGQGPQFIFQYYEEEERQRGNFPDRFSGHQFPNYSSELNVNALLLGDSALYLCASSLGFRGALGGELFFGEGSRLTVL.

The chain links TRBV2 to TRBJ2-7, with 8 bases fitting TRBD2. J lost 3 bases, V lost 6 bases, and 10 bases had no gene match. Germline V gene lookup returns CDR1 SNHLY and CDR2 FYNNEI. The CDR3 consists of 15 residues. The CDR3 nucleotides are TGTGCCAGCAGGCCCCCGGGAGGGCGGGACTACGAGCAGTACTTC. Its translation is CASRPPGGRDYEQYF.

J is TRBJ1-2 and V is TRBV28; 9 bases match TRBD1. Germline values: CDR1 MDHEN, CDR2 SYDVKM. J was trimmed by 7 bases and V by 6 bases; bases with no gene match: 15. The CDR3 spans 16 residues. The CDR3 DNA sequence: TGTGCCAGCAGCCCGTTTCACCGGGGACAGGGTTCTGGCTACACCTTC. It encodes CASSPFHRGQGSGYTF.

This clone has more than one count but fewer than ten. V usage is TRBV14 and J usage is TRBJ2-2, with D uncertain. CDR1 is SGHDN and CDR2 is FVKESK in the germline V gene. V lost 1 base and J 8 bases, leaving 14 bases between the germline ends. This CDR3 region has 15 residues. The CDR3 is CASSQGRWPGGELFF. CDR3 sequence (DNA): TGTGCCAGCAGCCAAGGCCGGTGGCCGGGTGGGGAGCTGTTTTTT.

This sequence joins TRBV4-2 and TRBJ2-5; D might be TRBD2 (7 bases). From germline, CDR1 is LGHNA and CDR2 YNFKEQ. This CDR3 region has 17 residues. The ends were cut back, 2 bases at V and 1 base at J, with 17 bases in the middle. DNA for the CDR3: TGTGCCAGCAGCCAAACCCAGAGGGGGGGCGCCCAAGAGACCCAGTACTTC. This gives the protein CASSQTQRGGAQETQYF.

The chain couples TRBV11-3 to TRBJ1-2; no firm D call. The V gene's germline CDR1 is SGHNT and CDR2 YENEEA. V lost 2 bases and J 4 bases, leaving 14 bases between the germline ends. The CDR3 spans 15 residues. For the CDR3, the DNA is TGTGCCAGCAGCTTATGCCTCGTGGCCATCTATGGCTACACCTTC. It codes for CASSLCLVAIYGYTF.

This clone is medium-sized by share. The rearrangement links TRBV30 to TRBJ1-2; 7 bases map to TRBD1. Germline-derived CDR1 and CDR2 are GTSNPN and SVGIG (reference sequence). The length of the CDR3 is 14 residues. V shed 2 bases and J 3 bases; nucleotides not matched to a gene: 6. The DNA of the CDR3 is TGTGCCTGGAGTCGACAGGGATGGGACTATGGCTACACCTTC. Translation: CAWSRQGWDYGYTF.

Notes on this clone: The same CDR3 arises from other DNA sequences in this sample as well. V usage is TRBV5-1 and J usage is TRBJ2-3; 11 positions match TRBD2. Germline trimming cut 4 bases from V and 4 bases from J; bases unmatched to any gene: 8. In germline, CDR1 is SGHRS, CDR2 YFSETQ. There are 16 residues in the CDR3. The CDR3 DNA follows: TGCGCCAGCAGCACCTCGCTAGCGGGAGGAGCAGATACGCAGTATTTT. This translates into CASSTSLAGGADTQYF.

V and J are TRBV9 and TRBJ2-1, with TRBD2 matching over 7 bases. V shed 0 bases, J shed 5 bases, and the junction held 11 bases outside the gene matches. This CDR3 is built from 17 residues. The germline V gene encodes CDR1 SGDLS and CDR2 YYNGEE. The CDR3 sequence is CASSVGPLAAGDNEQFF. As DNA, the CDR3 is TGTGCCAGCAGCGTAGGACCGCTAGCGGCGGGGGACAATGAGCAGTTCTTC. The full variable domain, rest sourced from reference TRBV9 and TRBJ2-1, is DSGVTQTPKHLITATGQRVTLRCSPRSGDLSVYWYQQSLDQGLQFLIQYYNGEERAKGNILERFSAQQFPDLHSELNLSSLELGDSALYFCASSVGPLAAGDNEQFFGPGTRLTVL.

CDR3 protein: CASSRSSTGELFF. In DNA form, the CDR3 reads TGTGCCAGTAGTCGATCCAGTACCGGGGAGCTGTTTTTT. V usage is TRBV19 and J usage is TRBJ2-2; D gene uncertain. The V gene lost 5 bases and the J gene lost 5 bases, with 9 bases spanning the gap. Germline values: CDR1 LNHDA, CDR2 SQIVND (reference sequence). The CDR3 sequence is 13 residues long.

V usage is TRBV5-6 and J usage is TRBJ2-5; 10 bases align to TRBD2. The CDR3 totals 16 residues. The germline CDR1 and CDR2 sequences are SGHDT and YYEEEE. The ends lost 2 bases at V and 0 bases at J; junction bases unmatched: 4. The CDR3 loop reads CASSFRTSGDQETQYF. The CDR3 DNA reads as TGTGCCAGCAGCTTCAGGACTAGCGGAGACCAAGAGACCCAGTACTTC.

DNA of the CDR3: TGTGCCAGCAGCCCCGGGACAACAACCTACGAGCAGTACTTC. It specifies CASSPGTTTYEQYF. The rearrangement links TRBV7-9 to TRBJ2-7, with D possibly TRBD1 on 6 matching bases. The germline CDR1 and CDR2 sequences are SEHNR and FQNEAQ (reference sequence). The CDR3 loop spans 14 amino acids. Deletions cut 5 bases from V and 2 bases from J, with 13 bases between.

The rearrangement joins TRBV7-3 to TRBJ1-1, with D tentatively TRBD1 (5 bases). Germline V gene sequence: CDR1 SGHTA, CDR2 FQGTGA. Trimming left V 1 base short and J 4 bases short, with 10 bases between. The CDR3 totals 14 residues. This CDR3 reads CASSLMGGSTEAFF. The CDR3 DNA sequence: TGTGCCAGCAGCTTAATGGGGGGGTCCACTGAAGCTTTCTTT. Variable domain in full (rest from reference TRBV7-3 and TRBJ1-1): GAGVSQTPSNKVTEKGKYVELRCDPISGHTALYWYRQSLGQGPEFLIYFQGTGAADDSGLPNDRFFAVRPEGSVSTLKIQRTERGDSAVYLCASSLMGGSTEAFFGQGTRLTVV.

This clone was counted a few times. The rearrangement uses TRBV2 and TRBJ1-1, with D possibly matching TRBD1 (5 bases). V was pared by 5 bases and J by 4 bases, with 17 bases between. The germline V gene encodes CDR1 SNHLY and CDR2 FYNNEI. This CDR3 is 15 amino acids long. CDR3 amino acids: CASSTTFGGGTEAFF. CDR3 sequence (DNA): TGTGCCAGCAGTACTACTTTCGGGGGGGGCACTGAAGCTTTCTTT.

The chain is built from TRBV30 and TRBJ1-2; D may be TRBD1 (6 bases). From germline, CDR1 is GTSNPN and CDR2 SVGIG (reference sequence). V lost 1 base and J 8 bases, leaving 20 bases between the germline ends. This CDR3 contains 15 residues. The CDR3 sequence: CAWSATRGGAGGYTF. CDR3 nucleotide sequence: TGTGCCTGGAGTGCGACGAGGGGGGGCGCGGGAGGCTACACCTTC.

The J gene is TRBJ1-1, the V gene TRBV20-1; D gene uncertain. Germline CDR1 DFQATT, CDR2 SNEGSKA (reference sequence). The CDR3 spans 9 residues. The DNA of the CDR3 is TGCACCAAGAACACTGAAGCTTTCTTT. This translates into CTKNTEAFF.

The rearrangement joins TRBV5-4 to TRBJ2-2, with TRBD2 matching over 14 bases. Germline V CDR1 and CDR2: SGHNT, YYREEE (reference sequence). This CDR3 is built from 16 residues. Germline trimming cut 4 bases from V and 2 bases from J; bases unmatched to any gene: 1. The CDR3 nucleotides are TGTGCCAGCAGCGGACTAGCGGGGGGAAACACCGGGGAGCTGTTTTTT. It translates to CASSGLAGGNTGELFF.

The V gene is TRBV13, the J gene TRBJ2-1, with D hard to call. The CDR3 is made up of 14 amino acids. Between the trimmed V and J ends, which lost 0 bases and 4 bases, there was a span of 7 bases. The germline CDR1 and CDR2 sequences are PRHDT and FYEKMQ (reference sequence). The DNA of the CDR3 is TGTGCCAGCAGCTTAGGATCCCCTTACAATGAGCAGTTCTTC. The encoded protein is CASSLGSPYNEQFF. Variable domain in full (rest from reference TRBV13 and TRBJ2-1): AAGVIQSPRHLIKEKRETATLKCYPIPRHDTVYWYQQGPGQDPQFLISFYEKMQSDKGSIPDRFSAQQFSDYHSELNMSSLELGDSALYFCASSLGSPYNEQFFGPGTRLTVL.

This clone was seen a single time. The chain couples TRBV11-2 to TRBJ1-2, with D hard to call. In germline, CDR1 is SGHAT, CDR2 FQNNGV. V was cut by 4 bases and J by 3 bases, with 9 bases left in between. This CDR3 has 13 residues. CDR3 DNA: TGTGCCAGCAGCTCCGGGATCTACTATGGCTACACCTTC. Its protein is CASSSGIYYGYTF. Combining the CDR3 with reference TRBV11-2 and TRBJ1-2 gives the whole variable domain EAGVAQSPRYKIIEKRQSVAFWCNPISGHATLYWYQQILGQGPKLLIQFQNNGVVDDSQLPKDRFSAERLKGVDSTLKIQPAKLEDSAVYLCASSSGIYYGYTFGSGTRLTVV.

This chain links TRBV2 with TRBJ1-4; D remains ambiguous. The CDR3 contains 15 residues. Trimming removed 10 bases from V and 0 bases from J, with 15 bases in between. Germline V gene sequence: CDR1 SNHLY, CDR2 FYNNEI. In DNA form, the CDR3 reads TGTGCCACCGGGAGGAATTTGGCAACTAATGAAAAACTGTTTTTT. Protein sequence: CATGRNLATNEKLFF.